This T cell receptor (beta chain) derives from a study of metastatic and nonmetastatic thyroid tumors. TCRdb re-clonotyped the PCR reads via MiXCR. The table has around 13,000 clones, 20% to 30% seen once; the top ten hold around 8%. All patients were treatment-naive before thyroid surgery. In its sample, this clone is medium-sized (0.01 to 0.1%). Deletions cut 1 base from V and 3 bases from J, with 8 bases between. Germline CDR1 is SGHRS and CDR2 is YFSETQ. This CDR3 contains 13 residues. This TCR derives from a female donor with papillary thyroid cancer or a benign thyroid nodule (not recorded which). Some clones in this sample may be carry-over from other donors' samples. V gene TRBV5-1 combines with J gene TRBJ2-7; D remains unclear. Input material: blood. CDR3 protein: CASSLQDDYEQYF. The DNA for the CDR3 is TGCGCCAGCAGCTTGCAGGATGACTACGAGCAGTACTTC.